Listed here are 27 T cell receptor beta chains from one sample, sequenced in a study of spatial heterogeneity in lung cancer. The sample's time point: sample taken at primary tumor resection. Unsorted whole RNA of tumor, nontumor lung or frozen PBMC was sequenced. MiXCR, applied by TCRdb to the 5' RACE reads, yields one record per CDR3 protein. This sample carries under 40,000 distinct CDR3 sequences, approximately 5.5% of them seen once, and the ten largest clones take 11%. Sequenced material: PBMCs, taken at surgery. These receptors were collected from a male donor with early-stage non-small cell lung cancer.

Ten or more counts support this clonotype. Here the CDR3 DNA reads TGTGCCAGCTCACCGGGGGACTACGAGCAGTACTTC. This codes for CASSPGDYEQYF. The rearrangement joins TRBV18 to TRBJ2-7; D might be TRBD1 or TRBD2, each matching 5 bases. V lost 3 bases and J lost 3, with 6 bases in between. The CDR3 extends over 12 amino acids. CDR1 is KGHSH, CDR2 LQKENI, per germline.

To note about this clonotype: The CDR3 end shows no conserved phenylalanine or tryptophan, and so a read error is likely. The chain recombines TRBV6-1 with TRBJ2-7; the match to TRBD1 covers 8 bases. The CDR3 consists of 13 residues. Looked up from germline, CDR1 is MNHNS and CDR2 is SASEGT. J was trimmed by 4 bases and V by 4 bases; bases with no gene match: 3. The CDR3 spells CASSVTGVYEQYL. CDR3 in DNA: TGTGCCAGCAGTGTGACAGGGGTATACGAGCAGTACCTC.

This clonotype was observed a few times. The chain is built from TRBV5-4 and TRBJ2-5; 10 positions match TRBD2. This CDR3 has 18 residues. The germline CDR1 and CDR2 sequences are SGHNT and YYREEE (reference sequence). V dropped 4 bases and J dropped 5; count of bases not matched to a gene: 17. CDR3 protein: CASSLGLQRGGLGETQYF. The CDR3 region has the DNA TGTGCCAGCAGCCTGGGACTCCAGCGGGGGGGACTCGGGGAGACCCAGTACTTC.

This clonotype was counted ten times or more. The chain is built from TRBV9 and TRBJ2-7; tentative D call: TRBD2 (6 bases). V was cut by 3 bases and J by 2 bases, with 15 bases left in between. Germline-derived CDR1 and CDR2 are SGDLS and YYNGEE. The CDR3 spans 15 residues. The CDR3 bases are TGTGCCAGCAGCGCCGGGACTCGGGGCCCCTACGAGCAGTACTTC. This encodes CASSAGTRGPYEQYF. The full variable domain, completed using reference TRBV9 and TRBJ2-7, is DSGVTQTPKHLITATGQRVTLRCSPRSGDLSVYWYQQSLDQGLQFLIQYYNGEERAKGNILERFSAQQFPDLHSELNLSSLELGDSALYFCASSAGTRGPYEQYFGPGTRLTVT.

In this sample, this clonotype turned up many times. The chain is built from TRBV29-1 and TRBJ2-5; the match to TRBD1 covers 8 bases. CDR3 length: 14 residues. CDR1 is SQVTM, CDR2 ANQGSEA, per germline. Trimming at V came to 6 bases and at J to 1 base, leaving 7 bases not matched to a gene. The CDR3 is CSVYGTGVQETQYF. Here the CDR3 DNA reads TGCAGCGTCTATGGGACAGGCGTCCAAGAGACCCAGTACTTC.

At least ten counts were recorded for this clonotype. The chain recombines TRBV7-8 with TRBJ2-3; 8 bases map to TRBD2. V lost 1 base and J lost 2; bases outside the gene matches: 11. Germline CDR1 SGHVS, CDR2 FQNEAQ. The CDR3 is 18 amino acids. In DNA, the CDR3 is TGTGCCAGCAGCTTAGGTCTCGCAGCGGGGGCCCTCACAGATACGCAGTATTTT. Translating it yields CASSLGLAAGALTDTQYF.

About this clonotype: A read error is possible here, since a much larger clone lies one base away. As the CDR3 is not closed by the conserved phenylalanine or tryptophan, this likely results from a read error. V and J are TRBV12-3 or TRBV12-4 and TRBJ2-3; D is unclear. The CDR3 spans 14 residues. V was shortened by 5 bases and J by 0 bases, with 9 bases between the two germline ends. CDR3 amino acids: CASSISGSTDTQYS. DNA for the CDR3: TGTGCCAGCAGTATATCAGGTAGCACAGATACGCAGTATTCT.

About this clonotype itself: Possible read error: a much larger clone is one base away. V is TRBV15 and J is TRBJ2-7, with 7 bases that match TRBD2. V shed 8 bases and J 2 bases; nucleotides not matched to a gene: 6. The germline CDR1 and CDR2 sequences are LNHNV and YYDKDF (reference sequence). CDR3 size: 13 residues. The chain's CDR3 is CATGEGFTYEQYF. Written as DNA, the CDR3 is TGTGCCACCGGGGAGGGGTTCACCTACGAGCAGTACTTC.

The genes are TRBV20-1 and TRBJ1-3; tentative D call: TRBD1 (6 bases). Looked up from germline, CDR1 is DFQATT and CDR2 is SNEGSKA (reference sequence). Trimming took 6 bases from V and 0 from J, leaving 15 bases between them. The CDR3 is 15 residues long. CDR3 region: CSAPDRSGSGNTIYF. In nucleotides, the CDR3 is TGCAGTGCCCCTGACAGGTCCGGCTCTGGAAACACCATATATTTT.

This clonotype showed up just a few times. V and J are TRBV11-2 and TRBJ2-1, with no clear D. Germline V gives CDR1 SGHAT, CDR2 FQNNGV. The CDR3 totals 11 residues. V lost 4 bases and J 8 bases, leaving 6 bases between the germline ends. CDR3 nucleotide sequence: TGTGCCAGCAGCTCTACTTATGAGCAGTTCTTC. This sequence encodes CASSSTYEQFF.

The J gene is TRBJ2-7, the V gene TRBV5-1; 8 bases match TRBD1. With 2 bases clipped from V and 4 bases from J, the junction kept 8 bases outside the gene matches. The CDR3 length is 15 residues. CDR1 and CDR2 from the germline V gene are SGHRS and YFSETQ. Written as DNA, the CDR3 is TGCGCCAGCAGCTTCGGAGGGACAGGACAATACGAGCAGTACTTC. Translation gives CASSFGGTGQYEQYF.

The rearrangement uses TRBV6-2 or TRBV6-3 and TRBJ2-3; D unclear. The CDR3 extends over 14 amino acids. The V and J ends lost 0 bases and 6 bases respectively, with 10 bases between them. From germline, CDR1 is MNHEY and CDR2 SVGEGT. CDR3 DNA: TGTGCCAGCAGTTACTCAGTGACCTCCGATACGCAGTATTTT. This sequence encodes CASSYSVTSDTQYF.

This clonotype was seen many times. The chain combines TRBV6-5 with TRBJ2-3, with TRBD2 matching over 10 bases. This CDR3 contains 15 residues. The trim removed 7 bases at V and 1 base at J, leaving 5 bases unmatched. Germline CDR1 MNHEY, CDR2 SVGAGI. CDR3 DNA sequence: TGTGCCAGCAACATAGCGGGGGGCCGCACAGATACGCAGTATTTT. It is translated as CASNIAGGRTDTQYF.

The sample holds many counts of this clonotype. The rearrangement links TRBV5-1 to TRBJ2-7; 7 bases are a match to TRBD1. Germline V gives CDR1 SGHRS, CDR2 YFSETQ. Trimming at V came to 5 bases and at J to 0 bases, leaving 14 bases not matched to a gene. The CDR3 length is 17 residues. CDR3 in DNA: TGCGCCAGCAGACCTCACACCGGGACAGAAAGCTCCTACGAGCAGTACTTC. It codes for CASRPHTGTESSYEQYF.

This clonotype was picked up many times. The rearrangement uses TRBV10-3 and TRBJ1-5; maybe TRBD1 (6 bases). CDR1 and CDR2 (germline): ENHRY, SYGVKD. Trimming took off 3 bases at V and 3 bases at J, with 9 bases between the two ends. The CDR3 runs to 14 residues. In DNA form, the CDR3 reads TGTGCCATCAGTGAAGGACAGCCCAATCAGCCCCAGCATTTT. Residues: CAISEGQPNQPQHF.

The CDR3 region is CASSPVDRNTEAFF. The DNA of the CDR3 is TGTGCCAGCTCACCAGTAGACCGGAACACTGAAGCTTTCTTT. V gene TRBV18 combines with J gene TRBJ1-1, with D hard to call. The V gene lost 2 bases and the J gene lost 1 base, with 8 bases spanning the gap. Germline lookup yields CDR1 KGHSH and CDR2 LQKENI. The CDR3 has 14 residues.

Ten or more counts support this clonotype. The chain has TRBV4-3 and TRBJ2-4; maybe TRBD2 (5 bases). The germline gives CDR1 LGHNA, CDR2 YSLEER. The CDR3 has 16 residues. Deletions cut 0 bases from V and 0 bases from J, with 9 bases between. This CDR3 reads CASSQDEGAAKNIQYF. CDR3 in DNA: TGCGCCAGCAGCCAAGATGAGGGAGCAGCCAAAAACATTCAGTACTTC.

This clonotype showed up many times. A read error may account for a junction end that differs from germline. This sequence joins TRBV27 and TRBJ2-5; perhaps D is TRBD1 or TRBD2 (5 bases each). This CDR3 has 14 amino acids. CDR1 is MNHEY and CDR2 is SMNVEV in the germline V gene (reference sequence). The CDR3 bases are TGTGCCAGCAAAAGAGGGACCGGACAAGGGACCCAGTACTTC. This codes for CASKRGTGQGTQYF.

This clonotype was picked up many times. CDR3 bases: TGTGCCAGCAGTGAATTGGCCGGGACAGGCTTGTCCGGGGCCAACGTCCTGACTTTC. Amino acid sequence: CASSELAGTGLSGANVLTF. The genes are TRBV11-2 and TRBJ2-6, with 8 bases that match TRBD1. This CDR3 spans 19 amino acids. J was trimmed by 4 bases and V by 6 bases; bases with no gene match: 17. Per the germline V gene, CDR1 is SGHAT and CDR2 is FQNNGV.

This clonotype was seen repeatedly, ten times or more. The chain employs TRBV4-1 and TRBJ2-3; weak D call: TRBD1 (5 bases). The CDR3 totals 16 residues. Germline CDR1 reads MGHRA; CDR2 reads YSYEKL. V was pared by 1 base and J by 2 bases, with 13 bases between. CDR3 region: CASSQAPTDHTDTQYF. The CDR3 bases are TGCGCCAGCAGCCAAGCCCCGACAGACCACACAGATACGCAGTATTTT.

This clonotype was counted only a few times. CDR3 sequence (DNA): TGTGCCAGCAGTTTCGGGACAGGGGGCCTTGGCTACACCTTC. Its translation is CASSFGTGGLGYTF. The chain combines TRBV12-3 or TRBV12-4 with TRBJ1-2; TRBD1 matches 12 bases. This CDR3 is 14 amino acids long. Losses at the gene ends were 3 bases for V and 7 bases for J; bases not matched to a gene: 3.

This clonotype was detected a few times. The V gene is TRBV5-6, the J gene TRBJ2-1; D gene ambiguous. V was cut by 2 bases and J by 4 bases, with 16 bases left in between. CDR1 is SGHDT and CDR2 is YYEEEE in the germline V gene. The CDR3 sequence is 16 residues long. DNA of the CDR3: TGTGCCAGCAGCTTAGTGCCTTTTGACAAGTACAATGAGCAGTTCTTC. The encoded protein is CASSLVPFDKYNEQFF.

This rearrangement joins TRBV7-9 to TRBJ1-3; the D is unclear. Trimming shortened V by 8 bases and J by 2 bases, and 13 bases separated the two germline ends. Germline assignment: CDR1 SEHNR and CDR2 FQNEAQ (reference sequence). The CDR3 extends over 14 amino acids. DNA for the CDR3: TGTGCCAGCGAGAGGGAAAGAGCTGGAAACACCATATATTTT. It specifies CASERERAGNTIYF.

The chain combines TRBV9 with TRBJ2-4, with D possibly being TRBD2 (6 bases). CDR3 length: 16 residues. V was clipped by 3 bases and J by 0 bases, with 13 bases between them. CDR1 SGDLS and CDR2 YYNGEE come from the germline V gene. CDR3 protein: CASSGSGALAKNIQYF. CDR3 DNA sequence: TGTGCCAGCAGCGGTAGCGGTGCCTTAGCCAAAAACATTCAGTACTTC.

This clonotype was picked up many times. The chain is built from TRBV10-3 and TRBJ2-2; TRBD1 matches at 10 bases. The V and J ends lost 6 bases and 7 bases, in that order; junction bases with no gene match: 14. Germline-derived CDR1 and CDR2 are ENHRY and SYGVKD. The CDR3 covers 17 residues. The DNA for the CDR3 is TGTGCCATCAGCGCACCAACGGGGACAGGGGTTGACGGGGAGCTGTTTTTT. It is translated as CAISAPTGTGVDGELFF.

This clonotype was recorded many times. The chain joins TRBV3-1 to TRBJ1-1; D ambiguous. Trimming left V 1 base short and J 0 bases short, with 3 bases between. Germline assignment: CDR1 LGHDT and CDR2 YNNKEL (reference sequence). The CDR3 is 13 amino acids. This CDR3 reads CASSQVMNTEAFF. CDR3 DNA: TGTGCCAGCAGCCAAGTTATGAACACTGAAGCTTTCTTT.

This clonotype was seen repeatedly, ten times or more. V is TRBV6-5 and J is TRBJ2-7, with TRBD2 matching over 12 bases. The trim removed 0 bases at V and 1 base at J, leaving 1 base unmatched. The CDR3 covers 16 residues. Germline V lookup: CDR1 MNHEY, CDR2 SVGAGI. CDR3: CASSYSTSGGSYEQYF. The CDR3 DNA sequence: TGTGCCAGCAGTTACTCGACTAGCGGGGGTTCCTACGAGCAGTACTTC.